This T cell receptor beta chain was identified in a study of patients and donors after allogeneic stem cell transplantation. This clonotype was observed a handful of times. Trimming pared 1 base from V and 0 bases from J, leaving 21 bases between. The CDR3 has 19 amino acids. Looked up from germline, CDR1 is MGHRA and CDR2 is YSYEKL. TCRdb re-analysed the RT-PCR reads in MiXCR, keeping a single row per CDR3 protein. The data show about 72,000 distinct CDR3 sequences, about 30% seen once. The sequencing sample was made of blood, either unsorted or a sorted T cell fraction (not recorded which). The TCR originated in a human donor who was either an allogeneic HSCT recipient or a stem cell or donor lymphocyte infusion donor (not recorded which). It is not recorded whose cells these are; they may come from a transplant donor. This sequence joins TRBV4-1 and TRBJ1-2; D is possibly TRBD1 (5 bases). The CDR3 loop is CASSQGGLRAPATNYGYTF. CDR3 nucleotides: TGCGCCAGCAGCCAAGGGGGCCTCAGAGCTCCCGCTACTAACTATGGCTACACCTTC.